The 25 T cell receptor beta chains reported below all come from one sample, sequenced in a study of T-cell reconstitution after alpha-beta-depleted transplantation in children. The library targeted TCRbeta and was prepared with unique molecular identifiers. TCRdb processed the PCR reads anew with MiXCR; each CDR3 protein has one entry. The table lists 90,000 to 100,000 distinct CDR3 sequences, about a quarter of them singletons. The sample consisted of PBMCs, taken before TCRalphabeta/CD19-depleted stem cell transplant. These receptors were collected from a boy aged 2-9 years with acute lymphoblastic leukemia, due to receive a stem cell transplant.

The sample holds a few counts of this clonotype. The J gene is TRBJ1-5, the V gene TRBV12-3 or TRBV12-4; TRBD1 agrees at 10 bases. This CDR3 is built from 15 residues. V dropped 6 bases and J dropped 5; count of bases not matched to a gene: 7. CDR3 DNA sequence: TGTGCCAGCAGCCCGGGGACAGGGGAACATCAGCCCCAGCATTTT. As protein: CASSPGTGEHQPQHF.

This clonotype showed up just a few times. The chain joins TRBV4-2 to TRBJ2-7; D ambiguous. Germline CDR1 reads LGHNA; CDR2 reads YNFKEQ. This CDR3 has 15 residues. V lost 4 bases to trimming and J lost 3 bases, with 16 bases between them. The CDR3 region is CASSPSPRSRYEQYF. The DNA for the CDR3 is TGTGCCAGCAGCCCCTCTCCTCGGAGTCGCTACGAGCAGTACTTC.

This sequence joins TRBV5-1 and TRBJ2-1, with a weak D call TRBD1 (5 bases). Trimming removed 6 bases at V and 0 bases at J, with 16 bases between. The CDR3 runs 16 residues. Germline assignment: CDR1 SGHRS and CDR2 YFSETQ. CDR3 coding DNA: TGCGCCAGCACCCACACGACAGTGAGCTCCTACAATGAGCAGTTCTTC. The encoded protein is CASTHTTVSSYNEQFF.

The chain has TRBV5-5 and TRBJ2-7; 8 nucleotides agree with TRBD1. The V gene's germline CDR1 is SGHKS and CDR2 YYEKEE (reference sequence). V lost 4 bases to trimming and J lost 5 bases; unmatched junction nucleotides: 8. CDR3 size: 14 residues. CDR3 sequence: CASSQRTGLHEQYF. In DNA form, the CDR3 reads TGTGCCAGCAGCCAACGGACAGGGCTTCACGAGCAGTACTTC.

The V and J genes are TRBV12-3 or TRBV12-4 and TRBJ2-1, with 8 bases that match TRBD1. Trimming cost V 5 bases and J 4 bases; bases outside gene matches: 10. The CDR3 length is 16 residues. In DNA form, the CDR3 reads TGTGCCAGCAGTCCTCAGGACAGGGTCCTTTACAATGAGCAGTTCTTC. Translated, it gives CASSPQDRVLYNEQFF.

This sequence joins TRBV12-3 or TRBV12-4 and TRBJ2-7; D perhaps matches TRBD2 (5 bases). CDR3 length: 12 residues. Trimming removed 6 bases from V and 7 bases from J, with 13 bases in between. CDR3 sequence: CASREDWSEQYF. Written as DNA, the CDR3 is TGTGCCAGCAGGGAGGATTGGAGTGAGCAGTACTTC.

This clonotype was seen a handful of times. V is TRBV7-2 and J is TRBJ2-1; 7 bases fit TRBD2. Per germline, CDR1 SGHTA and CDR2 FQGNSA. V dropped 5 bases and J dropped 0; count of bases not matched to a gene: 10. This CDR3 is built from 17 residues. CDR3 residues: CASSRGRGFSSYNEQFF. In nucleotides, the CDR3 is TGTGCCAGCAGCCGGGGGAGGGGCTTTAGCTCCTACAATGAGCAGTTCTTC. The variable domain in full, with the rest retrieved from reference TRBV7-2 and TRBJ2-1, is GAGVSQSPSNKVTEKGKDVELRCDPISGHTALYWYRQSLGQGLEFLIYFQGNSAPDKSGLPSDRFSAERTGGSVSTLTIQRTQQEDSAVYLCASSRGRGFSSYNEQFFGPGTRLTVL.

There are many counts of this clonotype. V gene TRBV20-1 combines with J gene TRBJ2-1; possible D gene TRBD2, 6 bases. Germline loops: CDR1 DFQATT, CDR2 SNEGSKA (reference sequence). The CDR3 covers 17 residues. Trimming removed 5 bases from V and 4 bases from J, with 24 bases in between. CDR3 in DNA: TGCAGTGCTCCCGCAGGGAAGCGGAGGGATTTTTACAATGAGCAGTTCTTC. It yields the protein CSAPAGKRRDFYNEQFF.

This clonotype turned up a few times. In nucleotides, the CDR3 is TGTGCCAGCAGTTACAAGAGCTACAATGAGCAGTTCTTC. Its protein product is CASSYKSYNEQFF. The genes are TRBV6-2 or TRBV6-3 and TRBJ2-1; D gene ambiguous. The CDR3 has 13 residues. Trimming left V 2 bases short and J 3 bases short, with 5 bases between. The germline V gene has CDR1 MNHEY and CDR2 SVGEGT.

This clonotype showed up just once. The chain is built from TRBV3-1 and TRBJ2-1; the match to TRBD2 covers 8 bases. With V trimmed by 11 bases and J by 0 bases, 15 bases remained unmatched. This CDR3 region has 17 residues. The germline CDR1 and CDR2 sequences are LGHDT and YNNKEL (reference sequence). CDR3 nucleotides: TGTGCCTCCAGGGGAGCGGGGGAGGAGGGCTCCTACAATGAGCAGTTCTTC. As protein: CASRGAGEEGSYNEQFF.

The rearrangement uses TRBV5-1 and TRBJ2-7; unclear D gene. The V end was cut by 5 bases, the J end by 0 bases, with 15 bases between. Germline V lookup: CDR1 SGHRS, CDR2 YFSETQ. The length of the CDR3 is 15 residues. The CDR3 DNA is TGCGCCAGCAGTTTTGTCCCGGCGAGCTCCTACGAGCAGTACTTC. Encoded protein: CASSFVPASSYEQYF.

Ten or more counts support this clonotype. The V call is TRBV4-1, the J call TRBJ2-7; TRBD2 agrees at 7 bases. J gave up 3 bases and V 5 bases, and 16 bases lay outside the gene matches. The germline gives CDR1 MGHRA, CDR2 YSYEKL. The CDR3 runs 17 residues. CDR3 loop: CASSWRAQSSGDYEQYF. As DNA, the CDR3 is TGCGCCAGCAGCTGGCGGGCACAATCTAGCGGAGACTACGAGCAGTACTTC.

This clonotype has only a few counts. This chain joins TRBV27 and TRBJ2-7; 9 nucleotides align to TRBD2. V lost 5 bases, J lost 6 bases, and 8 bases stayed unmatched. The CDR3 spans 14 residues. CDR1 MNHEY and CDR2 SMNVEV come from the germline V gene (reference sequence). The CDR3 nucleotides are TGTGCCAGCAGTCCCCGGCGAGCGGGAGGCGAGCAGTACTTC. Translation: CASSPRRAGGEQYF.

This clonotype occurred a few times. The chain combines TRBV5-1 with TRBJ2-4, with 9 bases lining up with TRBD2. This CDR3 has 18 residues. Germline CDR1 is SGHRS and CDR2 is YFSETQ. With 1 base clipped from V and 2 bases from J, the junction kept 10 bases outside the gene matches. The CDR3 is CASSLTASGTVTKNIQYF. The CDR3 DNA follows: TGCGCCAGCAGCTTGACGGCTAGCGGGACGGTAACCAAAAACATTCAGTACTTC.

This clonotype was found a few times. The V gene is TRBV5-1, the J gene TRBJ1-1, with D unclear. CDR3 length equals 17 residues. Trimming removed 4 bases from V and 4 bases from J, with 23 bases in between. The V gene's germline CDR1 is SGHRS and CDR2 YFSETQ. The CDR3 here is CASSPGPVRGSSTEAFF. As DNA, the CDR3 is TGCGCCAGCAGCCCTGGTCCGGTAAGAGGCTCGAGCACTGAAGCTTTCTTT.

Many counts were recorded for this clonotype. The chain has TRBV15 and TRBJ2-3; 8 bases are a match to TRBD2. Germline-derived CDR1 and CDR2 are LNHNV and YYDKDF (reference sequence). V lost 0 bases and J lost 4; bases outside the gene matches: 6. The CDR3 extends over 16 amino acids. For the CDR3, the DNA is TGTGCCACCAGCAGAGAACTAGCGGAGGGGCCAGATACGCAGTATTTT. This gives the protein CATSRELAEGPDTQYF.

This clonotype was seen a few times. The gene calls are TRBV29-1 and TRBJ1-2; TRBD1 matches 7 bases. V was pared by 6 bases and J by 0 bases, with 4 bases of the junction left unmatched. This CDR3 is built from 13 residues. Germline V gives CDR1 SQVTM, CDR2 ANQGSEA. CDR3 DNA: TGCAGCGTCGGACAGGAGACTAACTATGGCTACACCTTC. Protein: CSVGQETNYGYTF. The variable domain in full, completed from reference TRBV29-1 and TRBJ1-2, reads SAVISQKPSRDICQRGTSLTIQCQVDSQVTMMFWYRQQPGQSLTLIATANQGSEATYESGFVIDKFPISRPNLTFSTLTVSNMSPEDSSIYLCSVGQETNYGYTFGSGTRLTVV.

In this sample, this clonotype turned up a few times. J is TRBJ1-2 and V is TRBV20-1; no clear D gene. This CDR3 has 11 residues. Germline CDR1 DFQATT, CDR2 SNEGSKA (reference sequence). Trimming pared 1 base from V and 8 bases from J, leaving 8 bases between. The CDR3 protein is CSARGARGYTF. The CDR3 DNA reads as TGCAGTGCTAGAGGGGCCCGGGGCTACACCTTC.

V and J are TRBV9 and TRBJ2-3; D remains ambiguous. CDR3 size: 13 residues. V gave up 1 base and J gave up 1 base, with 4 bases separating them. Per the germline V gene, CDR1 is SGDLS and CDR2 is YYNGEE. CDR3: CASSVKGTDTQYF. The CDR3 DNA reads as TGTGCCAGCAGCGTAAAGGGCACAGATACGCAGTATTTT. The full variable domain, with the rest looked up from reference TRBV9 and TRBJ2-3, is DSGVTQTPKHLITATGQRVTLRCSPRSGDLSVYWYQQSLDQGLQFLIQYYNGEERAKGNILERFSAQQFPDLHSELNLSSLELGDSALYFCASSVKGTDTQYFGPGTRLTVL.

This clonotype was found a few times. This chain joins TRBV20-1 and TRBJ2-3; D perhaps matches TRBD2 (8 bases). V shed 0 bases and J shed 5 bases, with 24 bases lying between them. The CDR3 contains 18 residues. CDR1 and CDR2 (germline): DFQATT, SNEGSKA (reference sequence). CDR3 coding DNA: TGCAGTGCTAGAGAACAGGGGATTTTCGGGAGGGGGAGAGATACGCAGTATTTT. Translated: CSAREQGIFGRGRDTQYF.

The gene calls are TRBV14 and TRBJ2-2; TRBD1 is a possible D gene (6 bases). Trimming shortened V by 4 bases and J by 2 bases, and 11 bases separated the two germline ends. Germline V gene sequence: CDR1 SGHDN, CDR2 FVKESK. The CDR3 length is 15 residues. The CDR3, as DNA: TGTGCCAGCAGCCCCACAGGGTCAAACACCGGGGAGCTGTTTTTT. As protein: CASSPTGSNTGELFF.

The sample holds a few counts of this clonotype. This chain connects TRBV7-2 to TRBJ2-7; 9 bases are a match to TRBD1. J lost 2 bases, V lost 1 base, and 3 bases had no gene match. The CDR3 has 15 amino acids. Germline CDR1 and CDR2: SGHTA and FQGNSA. The DNA of the CDR3 is TGTGCCAGCAGCTTAGGGGACAGGGCGACCTACGAGCAGTACTTC. This codes for CASSLGDRATYEQYF.

This clonotype was seen only a few times. The chain joins TRBV12-3 or TRBV12-4 to TRBJ2-3; D is tentatively TRBD1 or TRBD2 (6 bases each). V lost 3 bases and J 6 bases, leaving 16 bases between the germline ends. There are 15 residues in the CDR3. CDR3 protein: CASSFQTGGRDTQYF. The CDR3 DNA follows: TGTGCCAGCAGTTTCCAGACCGGGGGCCGGGATACGCAGTATTTT.

In this sample, this clonotype turned up once. The genes are TRBV20-1 and TRBJ2-3; possibly TRBD1 for D (5 bases). V lost 6 bases to trimming and J lost 1 base, with 20 bases between them. Germline V gene data show CDR1 as DFQATT and CDR2 as SNEGSKA (reference sequence). This CDR3 contains 16 residues. This chain's CDR3 is CSATTSWGLGTDTQYF. CDR3 sequence (DNA): TGCAGTGCGACAACGTCCTGGGGCCTCGGCACAGATACGCAGTATTTT.

This clonotype was recorded many times. This chain links TRBV7-2 with TRBJ2-2; D may be TRBD2 (6 bases). The germline V gene has CDR1 SGHTA and CDR2 FQGNSA. V was trimmed by 0 bases and J by 5 bases, leaving 22 bases between them. The CDR3 totals 19 residues. The CDR3 coding sequence is TGTGCCAGCAGCTTAGCCACAGCATTGACGGGAGTGTATACCGGGGAGCTGTTTTTT. Its protein product is CASSLATALTGVYTGELFF.